The 17 T cell receptor beta chains reported below all come from one sample, sequenced in a study of T cells in Graves' hyperthyroidism and ophthalmopathy. TCR beta CDR3 regions were amplified from RNA transcripts. HTBI primers were the set used in a first-round RT-PCR of the TCR CDR3. In TCRdb, the multiplex PCR reads were re-called with MiXCR into one record per CDR3 protein. The repertoire has about 480,000 distinct CDR3 sequences, 14% of them found once; the top ten carry 17%. Sequencing was done on a sample of blood. These TCRs come from a woman aged 18-30 years with Graves' hyperthyroidism.

The chain recombines TRBV7-9 with TRBJ1-1; D unclear. This CDR3 spans 16 amino acids. V lost 2 bases, J lost 1 base, and 14 bases lay in between. Per germline, CDR1 SEHNR and CDR2 FQNEAQ (reference sequence). Here the CDR3 DNA reads TGTGCCAGCAGCTTAAGGCGCCAAACGACGAACACTGAAGCTTTCTTT. Its translation: CASSLRRQTTNTEAFF.

This clonotype was counted many times. As DNA, the CDR3 is TGTGCCTGGAGTGTATCGGGACAGGGAGGGGAGCAGTACTTC. It codes for CAWSVSGQGGEQYF. The rearrangement links TRBV30 to TRBJ2-7, with 9 bases matching TRBD1. The CDR3 extends over 14 amino acids. V dropped 0 bases and J dropped 7; count of bases not matched to a gene: 7. Germline V CDR1 and CDR2: GTSNPN, SVGIG (reference sequence).

This clonotype was detected ten times or more. V usage is TRBV18 and J usage is TRBJ1-6; D not certain. This CDR3 is 12 amino acids long. Germline values: CDR1 KGHSH, CDR2 LQKENI. Trimming took off 3 bases at V and 8 bases at J, with 5 bases between the two ends. CDR3 in DNA: TGTGCCAGCTCACCCCTGGATTCACCCCTCCACTTT. Its protein is CASSPLDSPLHF.

This clonotype was observed many times. The V call is TRBV20-1, the J call TRBJ2-5; TRBD2 matches 13 bases. CDR3 length equals 15 residues. J was trimmed by 1 base and V by 5 bases; bases with no gene match: 4. Germline V gene sequence: CDR1 DFQATT, CDR2 SNEGSKA (reference sequence). The CDR3 loop reads CSAELAGGSQETQYF. The CDR3 DNA follows: TGCAGTGCTGAACTAGCGGGAGGGTCCCAAGAGACCCAGTACTTC.

This clonotype was recorded at least ten times. This chain uses TRBV20-1 with TRBJ2-3; D not resolved. Germline loops: CDR1 DFQATT, CDR2 SNEGSKA (reference sequence). Trimming shortened V by 5 bases and J by 4 bases, and 7 bases separated the two germline ends. This CDR3 has 11 residues. The CDR3 sequence: CSAWGSDTQYF. CDR3 DNA: TGCAGTGCTTGGGGTTCAGATACGCAGTATTTT.

This clonotype was detected many times. The rearrangement joins TRBV19 to TRBJ2-1, with 8 bases lining up with TRBD1. The CDR3 is made up of 13 amino acids. V shed 6 bases, J shed 6 bases, and the junction held 4 bases outside the gene matches. Germline V lookup: CDR1 LNHDA, CDR2 SQIVND (reference sequence). This CDR3 reads CASRYQGANEQFF. CDR3 coding DNA: TGTGCCAGTAGGTACCAGGGGGCCAATGAGCAGTTCTTC.

In nucleotides, the CDR3 is TGTGCCAGTATACGGCAGGGGACAGATACGCAGTATTTT. Translating it yields CASIRQGTDTQYF. V gene TRBV19 combines with J gene TRBJ2-3; perhaps TRBD1 as D (6 bases). The CDR3 loop spans 13 amino acids. Germline V gene data show CDR1 as LNHDA and CDR2 as SQIVND (reference sequence). V was trimmed by 7 bases and J by 3 bases, leaving 11 bases between them. Supplemented by reference TRBV19 and TRBJ2-3, the full variable domain reads DGGITQSPKYLFRKEGQNVTLSCEQNLNHDAMYWYRQDPGQGLRLIYYSQIVNDFQKGDIAEGYSVSREKKESFPLTVTSAQKNPTAFYLCASIRQGTDTQYFGPGTRLTVL.

This clonotype was detected many times. The gene calls are TRBV6-1 and TRBJ2-7, with 12 bases fitting TRBD2. V trimming: 6 bases; J trimming: 0 bases; junction bases outside the gene matches: 6. Germline assignment: CDR1 MNHNS and CDR2 SASEGT. The CDR3 is 16 residues long. The CDR3 DNA reads TGTGCCAGCAGATTGAGGACTAGCGGGACCTCCTACGAGCAGTACGTC. Amino acid sequence: CASRLRTSGTSYEQYV.

The chain carries TRBV2 and TRBJ2-2, with 12 bases fitting TRBD2. The J segment lost 1 base and the V segment lost 8 bases, leaving 5 bases of the junction unmatched. This CDR3 region has 16 residues. In germline, CDR1 is SNHLY, CDR2 FYNNEI. This CDR3 reads CASRRTSGMNTGELFF. The CDR3 nucleotides read TGTGCCAGCCGCCGGACTAGCGGGATGAACACCGGGGAGCTGTTTTTT.

The chain carries TRBV2 and TRBJ2-7; 8 bases line up with TRBD2. Germline-derived CDR1 and CDR2 are SNHLY and FYNNEI. CDR3 length: 17 amino acids. Trimming removed 6 bases from V and 5 bases from J; junction bases left unmatched: 18. CDR3 sequence: CASSPGTTPGREDEQYV. CDR3 sequence (DNA): TGTGCCAGCAGCCCCGGGACAACACCGGGGCGGGAGGACGAGCAGTACGTC.

This clonotype was seen a handful of times. The chain links TRBV7-9 to TRBJ2-3; 14 nucleotides match TRBD2. The ends lost 4 bases at V and 2 bases at J; junction bases unmatched: 14. This CDR3 has 20 residues. CDR1 is SEHNR and CDR2 is FQNEAQ in the germline V gene (reference sequence). CDR3 DNA: TGTGCCAGCAGCTCAGGGACTAGCGGGAGTTGGGGAGATTTCACAGATACGCAGTATTTT. Translation gives CASSSGTSGSWGDFTDTQYF.

This clonotype was seen ten or more times. This chain connects TRBV27 to TRBJ1-1; tentatively, D is TRBD1 (6 bases). The CDR3 consists of 14 residues. Germline V CDR1 and CDR2: MNHEY, SMNVEV (reference sequence). Trimming cost V 2 bases and J 6 bases, with 13 bases left between them. This CDR3 reads CASSLEGGGPEAFF. The DNA of the CDR3 is TGTGCCAGCAGTTTAGAAGGGGGAGGCCCTGAAGCTTTCTTT.

This clonotype appeared a few times. The chain links TRBV27 to TRBJ1-2; the match to TRBD1 covers 12 bases. The J segment lost 14 bases and the V segment lost 2 bases, leaving 6 bases of the junction unmatched. CDR1 MNHEY and CDR2 SMNVEV come from the germline V gene (reference sequence). CDR3 length: 13 residues. DNA of the CDR3: TGTGCCAGCAGTTTAACCGGGACAGGGGGCCCTACCTTC. As protein: CASSLTGTGGPTF.

This clonotype was recorded a few times. CDR3 sequence (DNA): TGTGCCACCTTACACCGGACAGGGTCGTGGAACACTGAAGCTTTCTTT. It encodes CATLHRTGSWNTEAFF. The chain links TRBV6-1 to TRBJ1-1; 8 bases are a match to TRBD1. The CDR3 contains 16 residues. Looked up from germline, CDR1 is MNHNS and CDR2 is SASEGT. V shed 10 bases and J 1 base; nucleotides not matched to a gene: 14.

This clonotype was counted at least ten times. The CDR3 nucleotides read TGTGCCAGCAGTCGGGGACAGCCGGGGACTGAAGCTTTCTTT. Translation: CASSRGQPGTEAFF. The V and J genes are TRBV9 and TRBJ1-1; 7 bases map to TRBD1. The CDR3 length is 14 residues. Per germline, CDR1 SGDLS and CDR2 YYNGEE. The V segment lost 5 bases and the J segment 5 bases; nucleotides outside the gene matches: 9. Full variable domain (rest looked up from reference TRBV9 and TRBJ1-1): DSGVTQTPKHLITATGQRVTLRCSPRSGDLSVYWYQQSLDQGLQFLIQYYNGEERAKGNILERFSAQQFPDLHSELNLSSLELGDSALYFCASSRGQPGTEAFFGQGTRLTVV.

This clonotype was observed many times. The chain recombines TRBV7-6 with TRBJ1-1; a weak D match, TRBD1 (6 bases). CDR3 length equals 15 residues. Germline CDR1 and CDR2: SGHVS and FNYEAQ. Trimming stripped 6 bases from V and 6 bases from J, with 20 bases between. The DNA for the CDR3 is TGTGCCAGCAGACCCGGAGGGGGGAGGGACGCTGAAGCTTTCTTT. It is translated as CASRPGGGRDAEAFF.

V is TRBV5-1 and J is TRBJ1-5; TRBD1 is a possible D gene (5 bases). Trimming stripped 0 bases from V and 0 bases from J, with 10 bases between. Germline V gene sequence: CDR1 SGHRS, CDR2 YFSETQ. The CDR3 consists of 16 residues. The CDR3 DNA reads as TGCGCCAGCAGCTTGGGGGGCCCCAATAGCAATCAGCCCCAGCATTTT. It yields the protein CASSLGGPNSNQPQHF.